This TCR beta chain comes out of a study of blood T cell repertoires in COVID-19. Original analysis: Amplification of reference gene primers was used by the study to estimate nucleated cell counts. Profiling relied on immunoSEQ multiplex PCR, and the TCRdb table lists in-frame clones only, not all of them. D and trimming come from the DNA, and the V and J calls and clone size come from that table. The sample has approximately 88,000 clones; about 83% are singletons. The V and J ends lost 5 bases and 2 bases respectively, with 12 bases between them. Germline CDR1 reads SGHTA; CDR2 reads FQGNSA. The CDR3 runs to 14 residues.

The TCR sequence derives from a human donor in a cohort sampled during active COVID-19. Material for sequencing was peripheral blood. V and J are TRBV7-2 and TRBJ2-5; no clear D gene. The CDR3 sequence is CASSARVIQETQYF. The CDR3 DNA sequence: TGTGCCAGCAGCGCCCGGGTCATACAAGAGACCCAGTACTTC.